The 21 T cell receptor beta chains listed next were all sequenced from one sample in a study of T cell responses to AZD1222 COVID-19 vaccine. Libraries were prepared by immunoSEQ multiplex PCR; TCRdb keeps only in-frame clonotypes and omits some of them. Of some 120,000 clones listed, about nine tenths are singletons. The sequencing used peripheral blood, collected on day 0 of AZD1222 vaccination. All receptors come from an adult in good health.

The V call is TRBV18, the J call TRBJ1-1, with D possibly TRBD1 on 5 matching bases. V gave up 1 base and J gave up 4 bases, with 10 bases separating them. The CDR3 covers 14 residues. The germline V gene has CDR1 KGHSH and CDR2 LQKENI. CDR3 in amino acids: CASSPQGVGTEAFF. The CDR3 DNA is TGTGCCAGCTCACCACAAGGGGTGGGCACTGAAGCTTTCTTT.

This rearrangement joins TRBV27 to TRBJ1-1; 7 nucleotides match TRBD1. V dropped 5 bases and J dropped 6; count of bases not matched to a gene: 9. The CDR3 is made up of 14 amino acids. In germline, CDR1 is MNHEY, CDR2 SMNVEV (reference sequence). The CDR3 spells CASSPEHGTAEAFF. CDR3 bases: TGTGCCAGCAGTCCCGAACACGGGACAGCTGAAGCTTTCTTT.

The V call is TRBV6-5, the J call TRBJ2-7, with 8 bases identical to TRBD1. J lost 4 bases, V lost 4 bases, and 3 bases had no gene match. The CDR3 runs 13 residues. The germline V gene has CDR1 MNHEY and CDR2 SVGAGI. This CDR3 is CASSWQGAYEQYF. Here the CDR3 DNA reads TGTGCCAGCAGTTGGCAGGGGGCGTACGAGCAGTACTTC.

This chain uses TRBV19 with TRBJ2-2, with TRBD1 matching 11 bases. The ends lost 4 bases at V and 6 bases at J; junction bases unmatched: 4. Germline values: CDR1 LNHDA, CDR2 SQIVND (reference sequence). CDR3 length equals 15 residues. This chain's CDR3 is CASSTDRGLAGELFF. CDR3 nucleotide sequence: TGTGCCAGTAGTACGGACAGGGGGCTGGCCGGGGAGCTGTTTTTT.

This rearrangement joins TRBV12-3 or TRBV12-4 to TRBJ2-2; TRBD1 matches at 8 bases. Trimming took 10 bases from V and 3 from J; bases not matched to a gene: 4. The CDR3 loop spans 13 amino acids. The CDR3 bases are TGTGCCACCCGACAGGGGTACACCGGGGAGCTGTTTTTT. It specifies CATRQGYTGELFF.

This chain joins TRBV7-9 and TRBJ2-1; 9 bases agree with TRBD2. The CDR3 consists of 15 residues. V lost 5 bases to trimming and J lost 6 bases; unmatched junction nucleotides: 8. Germline V lookup: CDR1 SEHNR, CDR2 FQNEAQ (reference sequence). This chain's CDR3 is CASSGGSGRRNEQFF. CDR3 DNA sequence: TGTGCCAGCAGCGGCGGGAGCGGGAGGCGCAATGAGCAGTTCTTC.

The chain employs TRBV20-1 and TRBJ2-7; D perhaps matches TRBD2 (5 bases). This CDR3 has 14 residues. V dropped 3 bases and J dropped 0 bases, with 12 bases sitting between them. Germline V gives CDR1 DFQATT, CDR2 SNEGSKA (reference sequence). For the CDR3, the DNA is TGCAGTGCTAGTCGGGGAGCTGTCTCCTACGAGCAGTACTTC. Residues: CSASRGAVSYEQYF.

CDR3 in DNA: TGTGCCAGCAGCTGGACAGATAACACTGAAGCTTTCTTT. Its protein is CASSWTDNTEAFF. This chain joins TRBV28 and TRBJ1-1; D is possibly TRBD1 (6 bases). The V gene lost 6 bases and the J gene lost 2 bases, with 10 bases spanning the gap. The V gene's germline CDR1 is MDHEN and CDR2 SYDVKM. The CDR3 is 13 amino acids.

This chain links TRBV28 with TRBJ2-7; tentative D call: TRBD1 (6 bases). Per germline, CDR1 MDHEN and CDR2 SYDVKM. V was clipped by 4 bases and J by 4 bases, with 32 bases between them. The length of the CDR3 is 20 residues. The CDR3 sequence: CASSSPIGRDTTGGLYEQYF. CDR3 coding DNA: TGTGCCAGCAGTTCCCCTATTGGCCGGGACACAACGGGCGGATTGTACGAGCAGTACTTC. The full variable domain, with the rest looked up from reference TRBV28 and TRBJ2-7, is DVKVTQSSRYLVKRTGEKVFLECVQDMDHENMFWYRQDPGLGLRLIYFSYDVKMKEKGDIPEGYSVSREKKERFSLILESASTNQTSMYLCASSSPIGRDTTGGLYEQYFGPGTRLTVT.

This clone was observed once. This chain uses TRBV28 with TRBJ2-3; 10 nucleotides align to TRBD2. V shed 6 bases, J shed 5 bases, and the junction held 14 bases outside the gene matches. The CDR3 is 17 amino acids. The germline V gene encodes CDR1 MDHEN and CDR2 SYDVKM. DNA for the CDR3: TGTGCCAGCAGGACCGGGACTAGCGTGGAGAGAGGAGATACGCAGTATTTT. It codes for CASRTGTSVERGDTQYF.

The chain couples TRBV6-5 to TRBJ2-7; 7 bases agree with TRBD1. Per germline, CDR1 MNHEY and CDR2 SVGAGI. The CDR3 loop spans 16 amino acids. The junction had 13 bases not matched to a gene; V was cut back by 4 bases and J by 4 bases. CDR3 nucleotide sequence: TGTGCCAGCAGTTCCCCCTCGACAGGGCGAGGGTACGAGCAGTACTTC. Its translation is CASSSPSTGRGYEQYF.

The chain recombines TRBV2 with TRBJ2-5; 7 bases agree with TRBD1. The germline V gene encodes CDR1 SNHLY and CDR2 FYNNEI. The CDR3 spans 11 residues. With 6 bases clipped from V and 13 bases from J, the junction kept 8 bases outside the gene matches. The CDR3: CASRPTGTVYF. CDR3 DNA: TGTGCCAGCAGGCCAACCGGGACAGTGTACTTC.

The rearrangement uses TRBV12-3 or TRBV12-4 and TRBJ1-2; D gene uncertain. The CDR3 covers 13 residues. V lost 3 bases, J lost 5 bases, and 10 bases lay in between. The CDR3 reads CASSFEGRYGYTF. The CDR3 coding sequence is TGTGCCAGCAGTTTCGAGGGCCGGTATGGCTACACCTTC.

The chain joins TRBV4-3 to TRBJ2-7; D is ambiguous. This CDR3 has 13 residues. CDR1 and CDR2 from the germline V gene are LGHNA and YSLEER. Trimming took off 1 base at V and 1 base at J, with 5 bases between the two ends. The CDR3 DNA is TGCGCCAGCAGCCAAGGTGGGTCCTACGAGCAGTACTTC. Translating gives CASSQGGSYEQYF.

V is TRBV29-1 and J is TRBJ2-1, with TRBD2 as a possible D gene (6 bases). Germline CDR1 SQVTM, CDR2 ANQGSEA. Trimming took off 0 bases at V and 1 base at J, with 13 bases between the two ends. The length of the CDR3 is 16 residues. In nucleotides, the CDR3 is TGCAGCGTTGAAGACGGCGCGGGGCTTTCCTACAATGAGCAGTTCTTC. Translation: CSVEDGAGLSYNEQFF.

The chain has TRBV11-2 and TRBJ1-4, with TRBD1 matching over 9 bases. V shed 2 bases, J shed 5 bases, and the junction held 3 bases outside the gene matches. The germline V gene has CDR1 SGHAT and CDR2 FQNNGV. This CDR3 region has 15 residues. The CDR3 DNA is TGTGCCAGCAGCTTATCTGGACAGGGGAATGAAAAACTGTTTTTT. Translation: CASSLSGQGNEKLFF.

The rearrangement uses TRBV5-4 and TRBJ1-1, with D maybe TRBD1 (6 bases). The CDR3 loop spans 13 amino acids. Germline V gene lookup returns CDR1 SGHNT and CDR2 YYREEE (reference sequence). V lost 4 bases to trimming and J lost 7 bases, with 14 bases between them. CDR3 bases: TGTGCCAGCAGCCCCCGGGACAAGAGTGAAGCTTTCTTT. Translated: CASSPRDKSEAFF.

The chain couples TRBV3-1 (or the pseudogene TRBV3-2) to TRBJ2-3; weak D call: TRBD2 (6 bases). The CDR3 is made up of 13 amino acids. Germline V gene lookup returns CDR1 LGHDT and CDR2 YNNKEL (reference sequence). Trimming removed 9 bases from V and 3 bases from J, with 13 bases in between. The CDR3: CASSVGGTDTQYF. The DNA of the CDR3 is TGTGCCAGTTCTGTCGGGGGAACAGATACGCAGTATTTT.

The chain uses TRBV2 and TRBJ1-6; a possible D gene is TRBD1 (5 bases). Looked up from germline, CDR1 is SNHLY and CDR2 is FYNNEI. This CDR3 comprises 16 residues. Trimming took 6 bases from V and 3 from J, leaving 15 bases between them. The CDR3 nucleotides read TGTGCCAGCAGAGGGGCCGGGGCAGTCTATAATTCACCCCTCCACTTT. Protein product: CASRGAGAVYNSPLHF.

The genes are TRBV6-1 and TRBJ2-2; TRBD1 aligns across 10 bases. The CDR3 sequence is 16 residues long. Unmatched junction bases numbered 6, after V lost 2 bases and J lost 6 bases. Germline V gene data show CDR1 as MNHNS and CDR2 as SASEGT. CDR3: CASSERRDRGSGELFF. In DNA form, the CDR3 reads TGTGCCAGCAGTGAACGTCGGGACAGGGGTTCCGGGGAGCTGTTTTTT.

This chain joins TRBV12-3 or TRBV12-4 and TRBJ1-1, with D possibly being TRBD1 (5 bases). The CDR3 runs 13 residues. V was pared by 6 bases and J by 1 base, with 9 bases between. For the CDR3, the DNA is TGTGCCAGCAGCCTAACAGGGAACACTGAAGCTTTCTTT. Encoded protein: CASSLTGNTEAFF.